Reported below is one TCR beta chain. This clone was recorded a few times. Its specific antigen is unknown. Base qualities are not provided; no much larger clone lies one nucleotide away. The data belong to a study of blood T cell repertoires in COVID-19 (dated by TCRdb to between 2020 and 2021). In terms of the full investigation: The collaborator samples originated in the United States, Italy and Spain and spanned the acute and convalescent phases of COVID-19. The material from the prospective study consisted of cDNA or gDNA derived from T cells, B-cell-depleted T cells, or PBMCs. Samples came from the ongoing ImmuneRACE study (first 160 participants) plus 1,254 subjects from 6 global collaborators. Nearly every sample came with metadata listing a de-identified subject ID, COVID-19 status, age in years and sex. Where HLA class I and class II types were available, the types were taken from metadata supplied by the sample provider, not from assay-based typing. The repertoires were released in a freely available public database intended as a resource for research on the immune response to SARS-CoV-2. Deeply sampled blood TCRbeta repertoires from subjects exposed to, actively infected with, or recovered from COVID-19 were included in the dataset.

The study at large found these results: The quantity of clinical and demographic metadata differed by source and by participant and was supplied without curation.

The immunoSEQ Assay, a bias-controlled multiplex PCR, was used to amplify TCRbeta CDR3 regions from genomic DNA. The study's own analysis went as follows. Nucleated cell counts per sample were estimated from amplification of reference gene primers within the assay. To quantify the absolute abundance of each unique TCRbeta CDR3 rearrangement, sequence reads were collapsed and filtered. For each sample, productive Simpson clonality was calculated as the square root of Simpson's diversity index across productive rearrangements. This immuneACCESS table, as held by TCRdb, lists in-frame sequences with V and J called but not all clones. Of the missing ones, under half trace to an unresolved V gene in checked studies; the others have no known cause. V and J calls plus clone size are reproduced from that table; the DNA served to infer D and trimming. Present in this sample are 95,000 to 100,000 clones, roughly 80% of which were seen just once. The ten largest clones capture around 10% of the sample.

Collaborating institutions collected whole blood in K2EDTA tubes following their own protocols. For TCRbeta analysis, collaborators shipped samples in one of three forms: frozen whole blood, isolated PBMCs, or DNA extracted from either of those sample types. V and J are truncated by 1 base and 5 bases respectively, leaving an intervening sequence of 9 bases. The CDR3 goes from the cysteine to the phenylalanine over 14 residues. Just the 42-base CDR3 DNA is kept, in frame starting at base 1. In the germline V gene (reference sequence), CDR1 corresponds to LGHDT and CDR2 to YNNKEL. In this chain, TRBV3-1 (or the pseudogene TRBV3-2) is recombined with TRBJ1-5; the D gene is perhaps TRBD1, from 6 matching bases. This sequence was found in a woman of 80 years or more with acute or convalescent COVID-19. Specimen: peripheral blood. The sequence in DNA is TGTGCCAGCAGCCAAGGGGCAGGGGATCAGCCCCAGCATTTT. Its product reads: CASSQGAGDQPQHF.